The source of this TCR beta chain is a study of T-cell memory formation after mild COVID-19. Across the whole study: Clusters were largely donor specific. Study outcomes and limitations: The CD4+ clones that contracted clustered mainly within CM and EM, and the CD8+ clones concentrated in EMRA. Memory sampled before infection contained some responding clones, suggesting cross-reactive memory joined.

About this clonotype itself: Its target is unknown.

TCR alpha and TCR beta cDNA libraries with sample barcodes and UMIs came from 5'RACE using constant-segment primers. TCRdb re-called the 5' RACE reads with MiXCR, one entry per CDR3 protein. The table lists roughly 170,000 distinct CDR3 sequences, 20% to 25% of them singletons. Sequencing was done on a sample of PBMCs or a T cell subset sorted from them (not recorded which). The source of this sequence is an adult woman who had mild COVID-19 (a few samples of this study predate the infection). Cell type and time point are not known.

CDR3: CATSRDLGRTGELFF. CDR3 sequence (DNA): TGTGCCACCAGCAGAGATCTGGGGCGTACCGGGGAGCTGTTTTTT. The rearrangement uses TRBV15 and TRBJ2-2; D is possibly TRBD1 (5 bases). Trimming cost V 0 bases and J 5 bases, with 10 bases left between them. The CDR3 runs to 15 residues. In germline, CDR1 is LNHNV, CDR2 YYDKDF (reference sequence). The whole variable domain, remainder taken from reference TRBV15 and TRBJ2-2, is DAMVIQNPRYQVTQFGKPVTLSCSQTLNHNVMYWYQQKSSQAPKLLFHYYDKDFNNEADTPDNFQSRRPNTSFCFLDIRSPGLGDTAMYLCATSRDLGRTGELFFGEGSRLTVL.